This T cell receptor beta chain was obtained from a study of T cells in Graves' hyperthyroidism and ophthalmopathy. The sample holds a few counts of this clonotype. Its specificity is not known. V gave up 9 bases and J gave up 6 bases, with 23 bases separating them. The CDR3 covers 16 residues. Germline CDR1 and CDR2: LNHDA and SQIVND (reference sequence). RNA transcripts were the template for amplifying TCR beta CDR3 regions. First-round RT-PCR targeting the TCR CDR3 was performed with the HTBI primer set. In TCRdb, the multiplex PCR reads were re-called with MiXCR into one record per CDR3 protein. The data hold 600,000 or so distinct CDR3 sequences, with under 60% observed a single time. General study findings and limits: Most clonotypes expanded in thyroid above 0.001 were likewise present in blood.

Sequencing was carried out using peripheral blood or thyroid tissue (not recorded which). The source of this sequence is a young woman with Graves' hyperthyroidism. The rearrangement uses TRBV19 and TRBJ2-2, with D perhaps matching TRBD1 (5 bases). The CDR3 DNA follows: TGTGCCAGCAGTTTCGACGACAGCCTTCTCGCCGGGGAGCTGTTTTTT. Residues: CASSFDDSLLAGELFF.